The rows below give T cell receptor beta chains drawn from one sample of a study of response to subunit inactivated influenza vaccine. TCRdb re-called the RT-PCR reads with MiXCR, one entry per CDR3 protein. The profile shows around 710,000 distinct CDR3 sequences, about 15% of them singletons. The specimen comprised PBMCs from blood, sampled around 14 days before vaccination. The receptors come from a man in his fifties or sixties who received an inactivated influenza vaccine. Each CDR3 is given with its conserved first and last residue. D genes are given only for firm matches. Size is omitted from some rows. Given values are once, few, many or a class for expanded clones.

cdr3_aa,cdr3_nt,v_call,clone_size,d_call,j_call
CSARDPYPKETQYF,TGCAGTGCTAGAGATCCCTACCCAAAAGAGACCCAGTACTTC,TRBV20-1,-,-,TRBJ2-5
CASIPGAAVYGYTF,TGTGCCAGCATCCCCGGGGCAGCCGTTTATGGCTACACCTTC,TRBV7-2,many,-,TRBJ1-2
CASSAALLRQETQYF,TGTGCCAGCAGCGCGGCGCTACTGCGGCAAGAGACCCAGTACTTC,TRBV12-3/TRBV12-4,-,-,TRBJ2-5
CSVEPFPNEQFF,TGCAGCGTTGAGCCTTTCCCTAATGAGCAGTTCTTC,TRBV29-1,many,-,TRBJ2-1
CASSVAGVLNEQFF,TGCGCCAGCAGTGTCGCGGGGGTTCTCAATGAGCAGTTCTTC,TRBV5-1,many,TRBD2,TRBJ2-1
CASSSDGAVSYEQYF,TGTGCCAGCAGTTCGGATGGGGCAGTTTCCTACGAGCAGTACTTC,TRBV12-3/TRBV12-4,-,-,TRBJ2-7
CASSETGLAGYTDTQYF,TGCGCCAGCAGCGAAACCGGACTAGCGGGATACACAGATACGCAGTATTTT,TRBV5-1,-,TRBD2,TRBJ2-3
CASSPGTATEKLFF,TGTGCCAGCAGCCCCGGGACAGCGACTGAAAAACTGTTTTTT,TRBV7-9,few,TRBD1,TRBJ1-4
CASTPAGAGSRGYTF,TGTGCCAGCACCCCCGCGGGGGCAGGGTCGCGCGGCTACACCTTC,TRBV27,-,-,TRBJ1-2
CASSPPMTAIEETQYF,TGTGCCAGCTCACCACCTATGACGGCTATTGAAGAGACCCAGTACTTC,TRBV18,few,-,TRBJ2-5
CASSHQSGGYGYTF,TGCGCCAGCAGCCATCAATCTGGGGGCTATGGCTACACCTTC,TRBV5-1,-,-,TRBJ1-2
CASSADRDTYNEQFF,TGTGCCAGCAGCGCGGACAGGGATACATACAATGAGCAGTTCTTC,TRBV5-6,few,TRBD1,TRBJ2-1
CASSEARQTDQPQHF,TGTGCCAGCAGTGAAGCGCGGCAGACCGATCAGCCCCAGCATTTT,TRBV6-1,-,-,TRBJ1-5
CSAILAAVRADTQYF,TGCAGTGCTATTCTAGCGGCCGTTCGGGCAGATACGCAGTATTTT,TRBV20-1,few,TRBD2,TRBJ2-3
CASSLGDDRVNEQFF,TGTGCCAGCAGCTTAGGGGACGATCGGGTCAATGAGCAGTTCTTC,TRBV7-6,few,-,TRBJ2-1
CASSLGQSRGYTF,TGTGCCAGCAGTTTGGGACAGAGCCGTGGCTACACCTTC,TRBV12-3/TRBV12-4,few,TRBD1,TRBJ1-2
CASSLTTGSGGRTDTQYF,TGTGCCAGCAGTTTAACTACAGGGAGTGGGGGTAGAACAGATACGCAGTATTTT,TRBV11-2,-,-,TRBJ2-3
CASSQTGTSADEQFF,TGTGCCAGCAGCCAAACCGGGACTAGTGCGGATGAGCAGTTCTTC,TRBV7-9,-,TRBD2,TRBJ2-1
CASSTFRGANQETQYF,TGTGCCAGCAGTACGTTTCGGGGGGCGAATCAGGAGACCCAGTACTTC,TRBV7-8,many,-,TRBJ2-5
CASSLGGLGGYTF,TGTGCCAGCAGTTTGGGAGGGTTGGGTGGCTACACCTTC,TRBV12-3/TRBV12-4,many,-,TRBJ1-2
CASSQDRRRELFF,TGCGCCAGCAGCCAAGATCGGCGCCGGGAGCTGTTTTTT,TRBV4-3,-,-,TRBJ2-2
CASSQDEGNYGYTF,TGTGCCAGCAGCCAAGATGAGGGGAACTATGGCTACACCTTC,TRBV3-1,-,-,TRBJ1-2
CASSYRGLARPGELFF,TGTGCCAGCAGTTACCGGGGACTAGCTAGACCCGGGGAGCTGTTTTTT,TRBV6-2/TRBV6-3,few,TRBD2,TRBJ2-2
CASSERTGGVQYF,TGCGCCAGCAGTGAGCGGACAGGGGGCGTGCAGTACTTC,TRBV10-1,-,TRBD1,TRBJ2-7
CASSRRVQSHEQYF,TGTGCCAGCAGCCGCCGGGTCCAGTCCCACGAGCAGTACTTC,TRBV7-8,few,-,TRBJ2-7
CASGSWNEQFF,TGTGCCAGCGGGAGTTGGAATGAGCAGTTCTTC,TRBV12-3/TRBV12-4,-,-,TRBJ2-1
CAWNHGTSGRARSYNEQFF,TGTGCCTGGAATCATGGGACTAGCGGGAGGGCCCGTTCCTACAATGAGCAGTTCTTC,TRBV30,-,TRBD2,TRBJ2-1
CASSLLAGGPHTGELFF,TGTGCCAGCAGCCTCCTAGCGGGAGGGCCCCACACCGGGGAGCTGTTTTTT,TRBV11-2,few,TRBD2,TRBJ2-2
CASSQVQGALTDTQYF,TGCGCCAGCAGCCAAGTACAGGGGGCCCTCACAGATACGCAGTATTTT,TRBV4-1,-,TRBD1,TRBJ2-3